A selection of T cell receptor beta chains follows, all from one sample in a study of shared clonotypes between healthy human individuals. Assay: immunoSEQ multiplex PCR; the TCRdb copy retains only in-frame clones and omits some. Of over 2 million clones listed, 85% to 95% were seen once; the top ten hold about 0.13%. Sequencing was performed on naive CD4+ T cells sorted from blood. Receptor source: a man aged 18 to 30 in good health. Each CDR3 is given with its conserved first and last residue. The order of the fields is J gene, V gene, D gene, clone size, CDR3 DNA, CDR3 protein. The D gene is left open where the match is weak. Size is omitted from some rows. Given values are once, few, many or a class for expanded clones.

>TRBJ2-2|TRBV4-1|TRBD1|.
TGCGCCAGCAGCCCGCAGGGGGTTACCAACACCGGGGAGCTGTTTTTT
CASSPQGVTNTGELFF
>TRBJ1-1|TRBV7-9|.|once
TGTGCCAGCAGCACAGCTTGGGGGAAGGCGAACACTGAAGCTTTCTTT
CASSTAWGKANTEAFF
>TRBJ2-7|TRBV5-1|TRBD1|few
TGCGCCAGCAGTCCAGGGGGACAGGCCTCCTACGAGCAGTACTTC
CASSPGGQASYEQYF
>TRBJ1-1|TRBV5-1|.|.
TGCGCCAGCAGCTTAAGAAATACTTTTTACGGCGGACAAGGGTCTGAAGCTTTCTTT
CASSLRNTFYGGQGSEAFF
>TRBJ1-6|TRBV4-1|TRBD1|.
TGCGCCAGCAGCCAGGGGAACAGGGGTGGAAATTCACCCCTCCACTTT
CASSQGNRGGNSPLHF
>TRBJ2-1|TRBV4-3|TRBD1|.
TGCGCCAGCAGCCAAGGGGATCAGGGGGCACGGGGAGAGCAGTTCTTC
CASSQGDQGARGEQFF
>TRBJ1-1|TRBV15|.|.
TGTGCCACCAGCAGAGAAGTACAGAACACTGAAGCTTTCTTT
CATSREVQNTEAFF
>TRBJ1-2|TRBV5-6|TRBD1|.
TGTGCCAGCAGCTCCGGGACAGGGGCTTATGGCTACACCTTC
CASSSGTGAYGYTF
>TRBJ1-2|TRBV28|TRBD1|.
TGTGCCAGCAGTCTACAGGGGGCGGATGGCTACACCTTC
CASSLQGADGYTF
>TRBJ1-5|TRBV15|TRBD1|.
TGTGCCACCAGCAGAGAGGGACAGGGCCATCAGCCCCAGCATTTT
CATSREGQGHQPQHF
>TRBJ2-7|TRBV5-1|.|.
TGCGCCAGCAGCGGCCAGATAGCTACTTACGAGCAGTACTTC
CASSGQIATYEQYF
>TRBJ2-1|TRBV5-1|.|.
TGCGCCAGCAGCTTGGCTTCCAGGTGGGAGACCTACAATGAGCAGTTCTTC
CASSLASRWETYNEQFF
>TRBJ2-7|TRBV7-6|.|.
TGTGCCAGCAGCTTAGCAGCTTCCTACGAGCAGTACTTC
CASSLAASYEQYF
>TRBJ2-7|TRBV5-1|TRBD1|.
TGCGCCAGCAGCTTGGGGGACAGGGTAACCGAGCAGTACTTC
CASSLGDRVTEQYF
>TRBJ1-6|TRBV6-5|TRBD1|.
TGTGCCAGCAGTGGGACAGTTTATAATTCACCCCTCCACTTT
CASSGTVYNSPLHF
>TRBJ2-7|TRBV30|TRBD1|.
TGTGCCTGGAGTGACAGGGGGCGAGGAGAGCAGTACTTC
CAWSDRGRGEQYF
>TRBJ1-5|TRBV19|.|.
TGTGCCAGTAGTATAGCCCCCCGGAGGGGGAGAGGGCAATCAGGGAGCAATCAGCCCCAGCATTTT
CASSIAPRRGRGQSGSNQPQHF
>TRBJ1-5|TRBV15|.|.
TGTGCCACCAGCAGGGGGAGAGATAGCAATCAGCCCCAGCATTTT
CATSRGRDSNQPQHF
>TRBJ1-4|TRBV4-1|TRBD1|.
TGCGCCAGCAGCCTTGGCGACAGGGTAAATGAAAAACTGTTTTTT
CASSLGDRVNEKLFF
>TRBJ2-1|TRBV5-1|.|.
TGCGCCAGCAGCTTGGTGTTGGGAGCAGGTCGGGATGAGCAGTTCTTC
CASSLVLGAGRDEQFF
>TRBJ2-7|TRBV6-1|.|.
TGTGCCAGCAGTGAAGTCGTGTCCTCCTACGAGCAGTACTTC
CASSEVVSSYEQYF
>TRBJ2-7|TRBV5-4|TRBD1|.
TGTGCCAGCAGCCGCGGTGGACAGGGGACCGACGAGCAGTACTTC
CASSRGGQGTDEQYF
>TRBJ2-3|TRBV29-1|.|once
TGCAGCGTGGAGGGGCGGGGGCCGAGCACAGATACGCAGTATTTT
CSVEGRGPSTDTQYF
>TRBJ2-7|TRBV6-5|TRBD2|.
TGTGCCAGCAGTATAGCGGGCACGAGCTCCTACGAGCAGTACTTC
CASSIAGTSSYEQYF
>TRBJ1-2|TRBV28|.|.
TGTGCCAGCAGTTTCACCCGGGGGCCAGAGGGCTACACCTTC
CASSFTRGPEGYTF
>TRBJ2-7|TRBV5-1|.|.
TGCGCCAGCAGCGCCCGACAGGAGGGCGAGCAGTACTTC
CASSARQEGEQYF
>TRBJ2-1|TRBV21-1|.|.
TGTGCCAGCAGGCTACCCCGGCGGCAGAGCTCCTACAATGAGCAGTTCTTC
CASRLPRRQSSYNEQFF
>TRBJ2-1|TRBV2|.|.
TGTGCCAGCCGATCCGGGCCGGGTGAGCAGTTCTTC
CASRSGPGEQFF
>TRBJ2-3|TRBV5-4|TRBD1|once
TGTGCCAGCAGCCCAAGCCGGGACAGGGTGACAGATACGCAGTATTTT
CASSPSRDRVTDTQYF
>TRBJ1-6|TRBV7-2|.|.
TGTGCCAGCAGCTTGGATAATTCACCCCTCCACTTT
CASSLDNSPLHF
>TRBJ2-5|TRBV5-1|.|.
TGCGCCAGCAGCTTTTTTGAGACCCAGTACTTC
CASSFFETQYF
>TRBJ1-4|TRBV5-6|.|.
TGTGCCAGCTGTAGGGCAACTAATGAAAAACTGTTTTTT
CASCRATNEKLFF
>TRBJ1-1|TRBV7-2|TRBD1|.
TGTGCCAGCAGCCGCGGGACAGGGAGTGTCACTGAAGCTTTCTTT
CASSRGTGSVTEAFF
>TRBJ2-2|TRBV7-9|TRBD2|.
TGTGCCAGCAACCGAGGACTAGTTGTTGCCGGGGAGCTGTTTTTT
CASNRGLVVAGELFF